This TCR beta chain was sequenced during a study of beta chain features in type 1 diabetes. There are 17 residues in the CDR3. Per the germline V gene, CDR1 is LGHNA and CDR2 is YNFKEQ. V was clipped by 3 bases and J by 1 base; unmatched bases: 4. TCRB transcripts that were expressed got sequenced, as all of the isolated RNA had been reverse transcribed. Assay used: immunoSEQ multiplex PCR; TCRdb lists only in-frame clones, some missing. The top ten clones hold about 2.2% of a sample with some 60,000 clones, roughly three fifths of them seen once. The source material was Tregs from blood. This chain links TRBV4-2 with TRBJ2-3, with TRBD2 matching over 13 bases. The sequence came from a woman under 30 in good health. The CDR3 bases are TGTGCCAGCAGCCAGACTAGCGGGGGGCCGGGCACAGATACGCAGTATTTT. Protein product: CASSQTSGGPGTDTQYF.